These 11 T cell receptor beta chains share one sample of origin, sequenced in a study of identical twins. In TCRdb, the 5' RACE reads were re-called with MiXCR into one record per CDR3 protein. The sample holds some 590,000 distinct CDR3 sequences, 7.5% to 10% seen once. This same sample was also taken into another study, of yellow fever vaccine responses in identical twins.

Sequencing was carried out using PBMCs. The receptors were gathered from a woman between 18 and 29 years old in good health.

The CDR3 DNA sequence: TGTGCCAGCTCACCGGACACAGAAGAGACCCAGTACTTC. This gives the protein CASSPDTEETQYF. The rearrangement joins TRBV18 to TRBJ2-5, with D perhaps TRBD1 (5 bases). The length of the CDR3 is 13 residues. The germline V and J ends were trimmed by 3 bases and 3 bases, with 8 bases remaining between them. The germline gives CDR1 KGHSH, CDR2 LQKENI.

This clonotype appeared many times. The chain carries TRBV7-9 and TRBJ2-2; D unclear. This CDR3 is built from 12 residues. The V and J ends lost 11 bases and 2 bases respectively, with 9 bases between them. Germline values: CDR1 SEHNR, CDR2 FQNEAQ (reference sequence). The CDR3 DNA is TGTGCCGGAACCATCAACACCGGGGAGCTGTTTTTT. As protein: CAGTINTGELFF.

The rearrangement joins TRBV20-1 to TRBJ2-7; TRBD1 or TRBD2 may be the D gene (5 bases each). This CDR3 is built from 14 residues. CDR1 is DFQATT and CDR2 is SNEGSKA in the germline V gene (reference sequence). V dropped 3 bases and J dropped 5 bases, with 17 bases sitting between them. The CDR3 loop is CSARRDGRLDEQYF. The CDR3 nucleotides are TGCAGTGCTAGGAGGGACGGACGTTTGGACGAGCAGTACTTC.

This clonotype has more than one count but fewer than ten. The chain has TRBV6-1 and TRBJ2-3; 9 bases are shared with TRBD1. V was clipped by 8 bases and J by 2 bases; unmatched bases: 11. The CDR3 is 16 residues long. The germline CDR1 and CDR2 sequences are MNHNS and SASEGT. CDR3 protein: CASAGTGRSPTDTQYF. In nucleotides, the CDR3 is TGTGCCAGCGCTGGGACAGGGCGGAGCCCCACAGATACGCAGTATTTT.

This clonotype was found a few times. Here the CDR3 DNA reads TGTGCCAGCAGCTTAGCCTCGCCCATTGCAGGCCACTACGAGCAGTACTTC. Translating gives CASSLASPIAGHYEQYF. This chain joins TRBV7-9 and TRBJ2-7; D not certain. Germline assignment: CDR1 SEHNR and CDR2 FQNEAQ (reference sequence). The CDR3 covers 17 residues. V was trimmed by 0 bases and J by 3 bases, leaving 18 bases between them.

This clonotype came up many times. CDR3 sequence: CASSNAITPIWGFKQFF. The CDR3 coding sequence is TGTGCCAGCAGCAACGCAATAACCCCCATCTGGGGATTTAAGCAGTTCTTC. The rearrangement uses TRBV21-1 and TRBJ2-1; the table's D call, TRBD1, was not checked against the DNA. TRBV21-1 is given as a pseudogene. The CDR3 extends over 17 amino acids.

This clonotype showed up just a few times. The chain recombines TRBV20-1 with TRBJ2-5; D is undetermined. The CDR3 length is 17 residues. Germline-derived CDR1 and CDR2 are DFQATT and SNEGSKA (reference sequence). Trimming shortened V by 2 bases and J by 0 bases, and 19 bases separated the two germline ends. The CDR3 DNA reads as TGCAGTGCTAGATTAAGGGCAGCATTAGCTCACCAAGAGACCCAGTACTTC. Its translation is CSARLRAALAHQETQYF.

In its sample, this clonotype was seen a few times. The rearrangement uses TRBV10-3 and TRBJ2-3; TRBD2 might be the D (6 bases). Germline CDR1 and CDR2: ENHRY and SYGVKD. Trimming stripped 6 bases from V and 4 bases from J, with 17 bases between. The CDR3 is made up of 15 amino acids. Here the CDR3 DNA reads TGTGCCATCAGAGGGCGTCCATCGGGGGCAGATACGCAGTATTTT. Amino acid sequence: CAIRGRPSGADTQYF.

The chain carries TRBV27 and TRBJ2-1, with D perhaps given as TRBD1 or TRBD2 (5 bases each). The germline V and J ends were trimmed by 6 bases and 10 bases, with 13 bases remaining between them. The CDR3 extends over 12 amino acids. Germline V CDR1 and CDR2: MNHEY, SMNVEV (reference sequence). The CDR3 coding sequence is TGTGCCAGCAGCCGAACATGGGGGGAGCAGTTCTTC. This gives the protein CASSRTWGEQFF.

This clonotype was seen ten or more times. This sequence joins TRBV7-3 and TRBJ2-2, with unresolved D. The CDR3 consists of 14 residues. The germline V gene has CDR1 SGHTA and CDR2 FQGTGA. The V and J ends lost 3 bases and 0 bases respectively, with 5 bases between them. In nucleotides, the CDR3 is TGTGCCAGCAGCTTTGGACCGAACACCGGGGAGCTGTTTTTT. Translated: CASSFGPNTGELFF.

This clonotype was counted only a few times. This rearrangement joins TRBV5-1 to TRBJ2-5; no clear D. Germline CDR1 SGHRS, CDR2 YFSETQ. Trimming took off 4 bases at V and 4 bases at J, with 11 bases between the two ends. CDR3 size: 13 residues. The CDR3 DNA reads as TGCGCCAGCAGCCCCGGATCGCGAGAGACCCAGTACTTC. This translates into CASSPGSRETQYF.